This T cell receptor beta chain was recorded in a study of T-cell memory formation after mild COVID-19. About the research overall: Largely donor-specific sequence clusters came from two donors.

CDR3 size: 15 residues. V dropped 3 bases and J dropped 4; count of bases not matched to a gene: 6. From germline, CDR1 is SGHRS and CDR2 YFSETQ. Whole-study results and caveats: While clones contracting from day 15 to 85 were balanced between CD4 and CD8, later expanders leaned CD4+. CD8+ contracting clones occupied EMRA, while CD4+ ones occupied mainly CM and EM.

Using its own MiXCR run on the 5' RACE reads, TCRdb lists one record per CDR3 protein. The repertoire holds about 270,000 distinct CDR3 sequences, with over 15% as singletons. Concerning this clonotype: Its antigen is undetermined.

V gene TRBV5-1 combines with J gene TRBJ1-4, with 7 positions matching TRBD1. Sequenced: PBMCs or a T cell subset sorted from them (not recorded which). This clonotype was sampled from a man aged 18-30 years who had mild COVID-19 (a few samples of this study predate the infection). Cell type and time point are not known. The CDR3 spells CASSSTGTVNEKLFF. DNA for the CDR3: TGCGCCAGCAGCTCCACCGGGACAGTTAATGAAAAACTGTTTTTT. The full variable domain, its missing parts supplied by reference TRBV5-1 and TRBJ1-4, is KAGVTQTPRYLIKTRGQQVTLSCSPISGHRSVSWYQQTPGQGLQFLFEYFSETQRNKGNFPGRFSGRQFSNSRSEMNVSTLELGDSALYLCASSSTGTVNEKLFFGSGTQLSVL.